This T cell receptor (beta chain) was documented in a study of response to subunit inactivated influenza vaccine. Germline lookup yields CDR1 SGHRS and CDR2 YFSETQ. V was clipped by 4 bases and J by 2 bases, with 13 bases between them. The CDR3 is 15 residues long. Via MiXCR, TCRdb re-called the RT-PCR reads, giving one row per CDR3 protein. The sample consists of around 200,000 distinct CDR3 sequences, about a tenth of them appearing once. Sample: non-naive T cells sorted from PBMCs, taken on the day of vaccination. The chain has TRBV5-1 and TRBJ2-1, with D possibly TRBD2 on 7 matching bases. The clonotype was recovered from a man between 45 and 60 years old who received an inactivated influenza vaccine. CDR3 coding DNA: TGCGCCAGCAGCCCTGGGGGGGCCGCCTACAATGAGCAGTTCTTC. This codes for CASSPGGAAYNEQFF.